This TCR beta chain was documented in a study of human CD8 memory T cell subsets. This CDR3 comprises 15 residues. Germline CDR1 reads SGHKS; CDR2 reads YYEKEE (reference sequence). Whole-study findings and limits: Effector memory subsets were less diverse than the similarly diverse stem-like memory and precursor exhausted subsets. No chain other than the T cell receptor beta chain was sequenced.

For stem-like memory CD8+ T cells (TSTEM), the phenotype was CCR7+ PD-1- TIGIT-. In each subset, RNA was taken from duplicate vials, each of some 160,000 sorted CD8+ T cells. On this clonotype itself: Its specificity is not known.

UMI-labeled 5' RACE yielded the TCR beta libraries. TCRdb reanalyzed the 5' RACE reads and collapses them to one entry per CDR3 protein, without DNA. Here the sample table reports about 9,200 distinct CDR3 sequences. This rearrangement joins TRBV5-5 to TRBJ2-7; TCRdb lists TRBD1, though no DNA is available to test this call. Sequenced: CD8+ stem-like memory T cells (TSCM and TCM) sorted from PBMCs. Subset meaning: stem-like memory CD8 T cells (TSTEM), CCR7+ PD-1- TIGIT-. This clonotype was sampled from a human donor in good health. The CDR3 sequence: CASSLGDGLSYEQYF.